The 11 T cell receptor beta chains below were found in one sample sequenced in a study of control samples from healthy donors and cancer patients (dated by TCRdb to 2019 to 2021). Receptors were amplified or captured by the immunoSEQ multiplex PCR assay. TCRdb limited this immuneACCESS table to in-frame rearrangements with V and J called. A share of clones is missing; checked studies link under half to unresolved V genes, and the rest is unexplained. For this sample there are roughly 81,000 clones; about 79% appear just once. The ten top clones hold about 9.9% of the sample. The sample taken for sequencing was PBMCs. The receptors come from a man aged 55 to 70 with head and neck cancer.

The chain couples TRBV30 to TRBJ2-5; tentatively, D is TRBD2 (6 bases). Trimming left V 0 bases short and J 4 bases short, with 12 bases between. The CDR3 is 14 amino acids. CDR1 and CDR2 from the germline V gene are GTSNPN and SVGIG (reference sequence). The DNA for the CDR3 is TGTGCCTGGAGTGTACACGGGGGACCAGAGACCCAGTACTTC. Its translation: CAWSVHGGPETQYF.

The genes are TRBV5-4 and TRBJ2-5; 9 positions agree with TRBD2. V was clipped by 3 bases and J by 2 bases; unmatched bases: 2. Germline CDR1 reads SGHNT; CDR2 reads YYREEE (reference sequence). The CDR3 spans 14 residues. The CDR3 coding sequence is TGTGCCAGCAGCTCGGGACTAGCTCAAGAGACCCAGTACTTC. This gives the protein CASSSGLAQETQYF.

This chain connects TRBV9 to TRBJ2-1; perhaps TRBD2 as D (6 bases). V lost 3 bases, J lost 5 bases, and 15 bases lay in between. Looked up from germline, CDR1 is SGDLS and CDR2 is YYNGEE. The CDR3 length is 15 residues. CDR3 sequence reads: CASSGGGLMNNEQFF. As DNA, the CDR3 is TGTGCCAGCAGCGGCGGCGGACTAATGAACAATGAGCAGTTCTTC. The entire variable domain, with the rest obtained from reference TRBV9 and TRBJ2-1, is as follows: DSGVTQTPKHLITATGQRVTLRCSPRSGDLSVYWYQQSLDQGLQFLIQYYNGEERAKGNILERFSAQQFPDLHSELNLSSLELGDSALYFCASSGGGLMNNEQFFGPGTRLTVL.

This clone was seen a few times. This chain connects TRBV4-2 to TRBJ2-1; 9 nucleotides match TRBD2. Germline V CDR1 and CDR2: LGHNA, YNFKEQ. The CDR3 sequence is 17 residues long. V trimming: 0 bases; J trimming: 3 bases; junction bases outside the gene matches: 6. The CDR3 coding sequence is TGTGCCAGCAGCCAAGATTGGCTAGCGGGGTACTACAATGAGCAGTTCTTC. Protein sequence: CASSQDWLAGYYNEQFF.

The chain couples TRBV18 to TRBJ1-1, with D unclear. Germline V gene data show CDR1 as KGHSH and CDR2 as LQKENI. This CDR3 is 14 amino acids long. Trimming took 3 bases from V and 2 from J, leaving 10 bases between them. In nucleotides, the CDR3 is TGTGCCAGCTCACCGGTTGGGGTAAACACTGAAGCTTTCTTT. It codes for CASSPVGVNTEAFF.

The chain is built from TRBV7-8 and TRBJ2-7, with D maybe TRBD2 (5 bases). With 2 bases removed from V and 3 bases from J, the gap between germline ends came to 11 bases. The germline V gene encodes CDR1 SGHVS and CDR2 FQNEAQ. This CDR3 is 14 amino acids long. This chain's CDR3 is CASSLLAGGYEQYF. For the CDR3, the DNA is TGTGCCAGCAGCTTATTGGCGGGCGGCTACGAGCAGTACTTC.

The rearrangement uses TRBV7-8 and TRBJ2-5; tentative D call: TRBD2 (5 bases). The germline V gene encodes CDR1 SGHVS and CDR2 FQNEAQ. The V end lost 4 bases, the J end lost 1 base, and 10 bases lay between the germline ends. The CDR3 extends over 14 amino acids. The CDR3 region is CASSSRTGQETQYF. CDR3 coding DNA: TGTGCCAGCAGCTCGCGGACTGGCCAAGAGACCCAGTACTTC.

This clone has at least ten counts. The chain uses TRBV2 and TRBJ1-2, with 8 bases fitting TRBD1. CDR1 SNHLY and CDR2 FYNNEI come from the germline V gene. V lost 5 bases, J lost 5 bases, and 4 bases stayed unmatched. This CDR3 contains 13 residues. This CDR3 reads CASSPDRVYGYTF. The CDR3 DNA follows: TGTGCCAGCAGTCCGGACAGGGTTTATGGCTACACCTTC. Full variable domain (missing parts from reference TRBV2 and TRBJ1-2): EPEVTQTPSHQVTQMGQEVILRCVPISNHLYFYWYRQILGQKVEFLVSFYNNEISEKSEIFDDQFSVERPDGSNFTLKIRSTKLEDSAMYFCASSPDRVYGYTFGSGTRLTVV.

The chain couples TRBV10-3 to TRBJ2-7; 10 bases are shared with TRBD1. The germline gives CDR1 ENHRY, CDR2 SYGVKD. J lost 6 bases, V lost 4 bases, and 9 bases had no gene match. The CDR3 is made up of 15 amino acids. The CDR3 reads CAISGLGQGVGEQYF. The CDR3 nucleotides are TGTGCCATCAGTGGCCTCGGACAGGGGGTGGGCGAGCAGTACTTC.

This chain joins TRBV6-5 and TRBJ2-7, with 7 nucleotides matching TRBD1. This CDR3 contains 13 residues. The germline V gene has CDR1 MNHEY and CDR2 SVGAGI. Trimming removed 6 bases from V and 2 bases from J; junction bases left unmatched: 4. This CDR3 reads CASSLGTAYEQYF. CDR3 nucleotides: TGTGCCAGCAGCCTGGGGACAGCCTACGAGCAGTACTTC.

This chain joins TRBV24-1 and TRBJ2-3; D is unclear. The CDR3 spans 14 residues. The germline gives CDR1 KGHDR, CDR2 SFDVKD. V was cut by 3 bases and J by 2 bases, with 8 bases left in between. CDR3 region: CATSDGPPTDTQYF. Written as DNA, the CDR3 is TGTGCCACCAGTGATGGGCCACCCACAGATACGCAGTATTTT.